The 25 T cell receptor beta chains reported below all come from one sample, sequenced in a study of blood T cell repertoires in COVID-19. Libraries were prepared by immunoSEQ multiplex PCR; TCRdb keeps only in-frame clonotypes and omits some of them. Found here are 150,000 to 200,000 clones, approximately 88% of them singletons; the top ten hold about 5.2%. Sequenced: PBMCs or T cells enriched from blood (not recorded which). The receptor set was obtained from a man in his 70s who had been exposed to COVID-19.

The CDR3 is CASSEAGGISPLHF. CDR3 nucleotide sequence: TGTGCCAGCAGTGAGGCAGGGGGGATTTCACCCCTCCACTTT. The chain has TRBV2 and TRBJ1-6; 7 bases match TRBD1. The CDR3 has 14 amino acids. Trimming removed 3 bases from V and 9 bases from J; junction bases left unmatched: 5. Per the germline V gene, CDR1 is SNHLY and CDR2 is FYNNEI.

J is TRBJ2-2 and V is TRBV3-1 (or the pseudogene TRBV3-2); a possible D gene is TRBD1 (6 bases). The CDR3 sequence is 13 residues long. From germline, CDR1 is LGHDT and CDR2 YNNKEL (reference sequence). V shed 4 bases and J shed 9 bases, with 12 bases lying between them. The CDR3 DNA reads as TGTGCCAGCAGCCTTGGACAGCTCAGGGAGCTGTTTTTT. It specifies CASSLGQLRELFF.

The chain carries TRBV19 and TRBJ1-4; D not certain. CDR1 and CDR2 from the germline V gene are LNHDA and SQIVND (reference sequence). Trimming took 11 bases from V and 8 from J, leaving 6 bases between them. This CDR3 has 9 residues. The CDR3 DNA reads as TGTGCCGAGCGGGAAAAACTGTTTTTT. It yields the protein CAEREKLFF.

The V gene is TRBV4-2, the J gene TRBJ2-7; 12 nucleotides agree with TRBD2. Trimming removed 1 base from V and 5 bases from J; junction bases left unmatched: 6. The CDR3 runs to 16 residues. Germline CDR1 and CDR2: LGHNA and YNFKEQ. The CDR3 coding sequence is TGTGCCAGCAGCCAAGTCCTAGCGGGGGGGCCCAACGAGCAGTACTTC. Translation gives CASSQVLAGGPNEQYF.

The V and J genes are TRBV9 and TRBJ1-4; D not certain. Germline CDR1 SGDLS, CDR2 YYNGEE. Trimming removed 3 bases from V and 8 bases from J, with 14 bases in between. This CDR3 is 14 amino acids long. CDR3 sequence reads: CASSARAGPEKLFF. For the CDR3, the DNA is TGTGCCAGCAGCGCCCGCGCGGGTCCCGAAAAACTGTTTTTT.

The rearrangement joins TRBV19 to TRBJ2-3; perhaps TRBD1 as D (5 bases). V was clipped by 0 bases and J by 6 bases, with 13 bases between them. This CDR3 comprises 15 residues. CDR1 LNHDA and CDR2 SQIVND come from the germline V gene (reference sequence). CDR3 residues: CASSIDQGRTDTQYF. The CDR3 DNA reads as TGTGCCAGTAGTATAGATCAGGGCAGGACCGATACGCAGTATTTT.

This clone was counted a few times. This chain uses TRBV5-1 with TRBJ2-2; D is undetermined. V lost 4 bases and J 4 bases, leaving 11 bases between the germline ends. The CDR3 is 14 residues long. Germline lookup yields CDR1 SGHRS and CDR2 YFSETQ. The CDR3 protein is CASSPPRATGELFF. The CDR3 coding sequence is TGCGCCAGCAGCCCGCCGAGAGCCACCGGGGAGCTGTTTTTT.

This sequence joins TRBV9 and TRBJ2-5, with 10 positions matching TRBD1. The junction had 4 bases not matched to a gene; V was cut back by 3 bases and J by 2 bases. The CDR3 covers 15 residues. Germline CDR1 is SGDLS and CDR2 is YYNGEE. The CDR3 DNA sequence: TGTGCCAGCAGCGGACGGACAGGGGGACAAGAGACCCAGTACTTC. This codes for CASSGRTGGQETQYF.

This chain links TRBV9 with TRBJ2-1; D is perhaps TRBD2 (5 bases). The CDR3 length is 15 residues. V lost 3 bases and J lost 4, with 14 bases in between. Germline-derived CDR1 and CDR2 are SGDLS and YYNGEE. The CDR3 sequence is CASSDGGGPYNEQFF. The CDR3 nucleotides read TGTGCCAGCAGCGACGGAGGCGGACCTTACAATGAGCAGTTCTTC.

This chain links TRBV7-2 with TRBJ2-3; 15 bases fit TRBD2. The CDR3 contains 16 residues. Losses at the gene ends were 4 bases for V and 6 bases for J; bases not matched to a gene: 5. Germline-derived CDR1 and CDR2 are SGHTA and FQGNSA. The CDR3 bases are TGTGCCAGCAGCTCGGGACTAGCGGGAGGAACCGATACGCAGTATTTT. It encodes CASSSGLAGGTDTQYF.

This chain connects TRBV28 to TRBJ1-2; maybe TRBD1 (6 bases). Germline CDR1 and CDR2: MDHEN and SYDVKM. The CDR3 is made up of 16 amino acids. Trimming took 6 bases from V and 4 from J, leaving 21 bases between them. The chain's CDR3 is CASSPQGGGRGYGYTF. The DNA of the CDR3 is TGTGCCAGCAGCCCACAAGGGGGGGGAAGGGGCTATGGCTACACCTTC.

The sample holds a few counts of this clone. The chain uses TRBV25-1 and TRBJ2-1; TRBD2 agrees at 14 bases. Germline CDR1 MGHDK, CDR2 SYGVNS. CDR3 length: 16 residues. The trim removed 4 bases at V and 4 bases at J, leaving 3 bases unmatched. Here the CDR3 DNA reads TGTGCCAGCAGTGGGGGACTAGCGGGAGAGTACAATGAGCAGTTCTTC. Protein product: CASSGGLAGEYNEQFF.

The chain couples TRBV18 to TRBJ1-5; D gene uncertain. The CDR3 has 14 residues. Trimming shortened V by 9 bases and J by 4 bases, and 16 bases separated the two germline ends. Germline V gene data show CDR1 as KGHSH and CDR2 as LQKENI. The CDR3 here is CASFSGLENQPQHF. CDR3 in DNA: TGTGCCAGTTTTTCGGGTTTAGAAAATCAGCCCCAGCATTTT.

The V call is TRBV10-1, the J call TRBJ2-4, with 7 bases fitting TRBD1. Germline V gives CDR1 WNHNN, CDR2 SYGVQD (reference sequence). With V trimmed by 4 bases and J by 6 bases, 6 bases remained unmatched. This CDR3 has 14 residues. CDR3 DNA sequence: TGCGCCAGCAGTGTTACAGGGGTGACAAACATTCAGTACTTC. Protein product: CASSVTGVTNIQYF.

V and J are TRBV30 and TRBJ2-5; TRBD1 might be the D (5 bases). The length of the CDR3 is 13 residues. V lost 0 bases and J lost 9, with 14 bases in between. The germline V gene has CDR1 GTSNPN and CDR2 SVGIG (reference sequence). The CDR3 sequence: CAWSVGLSRAQYF. CDR3 bases: TGTGCCTGGAGTGTGGGTTTGTCCAGGGCCCAGTACTTC.

The rearrangement uses TRBV3-1 (or the pseudogene TRBV3-2) and TRBJ1-6; 9 bases line up with TRBD1. The length of the CDR3 is 15 residues. Trimming took 1 base from V and 10 from J; bases not matched to a gene: 5. The V gene's germline CDR1 is LGHDT and CDR2 YNNKEL (reference sequence). The CDR3 nucleotides read TGTGCCAGCAGCCAAGTCACAGGGGGCTTGTCACCCCTCCACTTT. This translates into CASSQVTGGLSPLHF.

This clone was recorded once. The gene calls are TRBV19 and TRBJ2-1; a possible D gene is TRBD2 (5 bases). The V gene lost 3 bases and the J gene lost 5 bases, with 8 bases spanning the gap. CDR3 length equals 13 residues. In germline, CDR1 is LNHDA, CDR2 SQIVND (reference sequence). The CDR3 DNA follows: TGTGCCAGTAGTATCTCGGAGGACAATGAGCAGTTCTTC. Translation gives CASSISEDNEQFF.

The J gene is TRBJ2-7, the V gene TRBV2, with 7 bases fitting TRBD1. Trimming cost V 4 bases and J 3 bases; bases outside gene matches: 9. This CDR3 contains 15 residues. From germline, CDR1 is SNHLY and CDR2 FYNNEI. Here the CDR3 DNA reads TGTGCCAGCAGTGGAGAGAAGGGGGCTGGCTACGAGCAGTACTTC. The encoded protein is CASSGEKGAGYEQYF.

This chain joins TRBV19 and TRBJ2-7; D might be TRBD2 (6 bases). V gave up 6 bases and J gave up 3 bases, with 12 bases separating them. Germline loops: CDR1 LNHDA, CDR2 SQIVND (reference sequence). This CDR3 has 13 residues. CDR3 amino acids: CASSLGLFYEQYF. In DNA, the CDR3 is TGTGCCAGTAGCCTGGGACTTTTCTACGAGCAGTACTTC.

The chain uses TRBV7-2 and TRBJ1-2, with 8 bases matching TRBD1. Looked up from germline, CDR1 is SGHTA and CDR2 is FQGNSA. The CDR3 loop spans 15 amino acids. V lost 1 base to trimming and J lost 6 bases; unmatched junction nucleotides: 7. CDR3 loop: CASSLDSGQGHGYTF. DNA for the CDR3: TGTGCCAGCAGCTTAGACAGCGGACAGGGCCATGGCTACACCTTC.

V gene TRBV6-5 combines with J gene TRBJ1-6; D possibly corresponds to TRBD1 (5 bases). V dropped 9 bases and J dropped 9 bases, with 18 bases sitting between them. The germline CDR1 and CDR2 sequences are MNHEY and SVGAGI. The length of the CDR3 is 14 residues. Here the CDR3 DNA reads TGTGCCAGTTCGGGACTCCTGCCCCTTTCACCCCTCCACTTT. Protein sequence: CASSGLLPLSPLHF.

J is TRBJ2-2 and V is TRBV19, with 8 bases fitting TRBD2. V lost 8 bases to trimming and J lost 4 bases; unmatched junction nucleotides: 12. Germline V lookup: CDR1 LNHDA, CDR2 SQIVND (reference sequence). The CDR3 covers 16 residues. Here the CDR3 reads CASFWRASGSTGELFF. CDR3 in DNA: TGTGCCAGTTTTTGGAGGGCTAGCGGGTCCACCGGGGAGCTGTTTTTT.

This chain connects TRBV19 to TRBJ1-4, with a possible D match to TRBD1 (6 bases). Trimming cost V 5 bases and J 3 bases, with 10 bases left between them. The CDR3 is made up of 14 amino acids. CDR1 is LNHDA and CDR2 is SQIVND in the germline V gene (reference sequence). The CDR3 DNA sequence: TGTGCCAGTAGTCCTGGACAGCCTAATGAAAAACTGTTTTTT. Its translation: CASSPGQPNEKLFF. Supplemented by reference TRBV19 and TRBJ1-4, the full variable domain reads DGGITQSPKYLFRKEGQNVTLSCEQNLNHDAMYWYRQDPGQGLRLIYYSQIVNDFQKGDIAEGYSVSREKKESFPLTVTSAQKNPTAFYLCASSPGQPNEKLFFGSGTQLSVL.

In its sample, this clone was seen once. This chain joins TRBV13 and TRBJ2-5; D perhaps matches TRBD2 (5 bases). Germline CDR1 reads PRHDT; CDR2 reads FYEKMQ (reference sequence). The CDR3 extends over 13 amino acids. Trimming removed 3 bases from V and 5 bases from J, with 10 bases in between. CDR3 sequence (DNA): TGTGCCAGCAGCTTTCATAGCGTGGAGACCCAGTACTTC. It encodes CASSFHSVETQYF.

The V call is TRBV5-1, the J call TRBJ1-3; D call uncertain. This CDR3 is 12 amino acids long. Germline V gives CDR1 SGHRS, CDR2 YFSETQ. Trimming shortened V by 4 bases and J by 2 bases, and 4 bases separated the two germline ends. The CDR3 spells CASSITGNTIYF. DNA for the CDR3: TGCGCCAGCAGCATCACTGGAAACACCATATATTTT. Full variable domain (rest looked up from reference TRBV5-1 and TRBJ1-3): KAGVTQTPRYLIKTRGQQVTLSCSPISGHRSVSWYQQTPGQGLQFLFEYFSETQRNKGNFPGRFSGRQFSNSRSEMNVSTLELGDSALYLCASSITGNTIYFGEGSWLTVV.